A selection of T cell receptor beta chains follows, all from one sample in a study of vaccination and CD4 T cells after COVID-19. No antigens are known for them. TCRdb called the PCR reads again in MiXCR, with one record for every CDR3 protein. The table shows approximately 20,000 distinct CDR3 sequences, with about 62% occurring only once. The source was CD4+ T cells from blood, cultured in vitro, collected before SARS-CoV-2 vaccination. All receptors derive from a human donor who received a COVID-19 vaccine. Both conserved end residues are part of each CDR3. A D gene is named only where the DNA matches it firmly. Some rows have no size entry. The others give once, few or many, or a class for an expanded clone.

J | size | V | D | CDR3 | DNA
TRBJ2-5 | - | TRBV30 | TRBD1 | CAWSGRRQGAGETQYF | TGTGCCTGGAGTGGCCGCAGACAGGGGGCAGGGGAGACCCAGTACTTC
TRBJ1-2 | few | TRBV7-8 | - | CASSLGRGSDGYTF | TGTGCCAGCAGCTTAGGGAGAGGGTCGGATGGCTACACCTTC
TRBJ2-7 | few | TRBV2 | - | CASSAWGFYEQYF | TGTGCCAGCAGTGCGTGGGGTTTCTACGAGCAGTACTTC
TRBJ1-1 | - | TRBV6-1 | TRBD1 | CASSRDRGDIEAFF | TGTGCCAGCAGCCGGGACAGGGGGGACATTGAAGCTTTCTTT
TRBJ2-3 | - | TRBV19 | TRBD2 | CASTPRGLAGITDTQYF | TGTGCCAGTACCCCAAGGGGACTAGCGGGGATCACAGATACGCAGTATTTT
TRBJ1-3 | - | TRBV11-2 | TRBD1 | CASSEAGGRNTIYF | TGTGCCAGCAGCGAGGCAGGGGGTCGAAACACCATATATTTT
TRBJ1-3 | once | TRBV7-8 | - | CASSLVEGRSGNTIYF | TGTGCCAGCAGCTTAGTAGAGGGGAGATCTGGAAACACCATATATTTT
TRBJ1-6 | medium-sized | TRBV20-1 | - | CSARDPRVQFSPLHF | TGCAGTGCTAGAGATCCGAGGGTCCAGTTTTCACCCCTCCACTTT
TRBJ1-2 | - | TRBV27 | - | CASSPGGQGWYGYTF | TGTGCCAGCAGCCCGGGAGGACAAGGCTGGTATGGCTACACCTTC
TRBJ2-5 | - | TRBV20-1 | - | CSAPTGRETQYF | TGCAGTGCGCCTACAGGGCGTGAGACCCAGTACTTC
TRBJ2-4 | - | TRBV21-1 | - | CASSTHQVPKNIQYF | TGTGCCAGCAGCACCCACCAGGTTCCCAAAAACATTCAGTACTTC
TRBJ1-6 | - | TRBV24-1 | - | CATPPWQRQVGSPLHF | TGTGCCACCCCCCCTTGGCAAAGACAGGTTGGTTCACCCCTCCACTTT
TRBJ1-2 | few | TRBV21-1 | - | CASSPDRDQGYGYTF | TGTGCCAGCAGCCCTGACAGGGACCAAGGGTATGGCTACACCTTC
TRBJ1-2 | - | TRBV5-4 | TRBD1 | CASSPGQAQGGYTF | TGTGCCAGCAGCCCGGGACAGGCACAAGGGGGCTACACCTTC
TRBJ1-5 | - | TRBV6-1 | - | CASNPTDSNQPQHF | TGTGCCAGCAATCCGACAGACTCCAATCAGCCCCAGCATTTT
TRBJ1-2 | few | TRBV20-1 | - | CSAELISGGYGYTF | TGCAGTGCTGAGCTAATATCCGGGGGGTATGGCTACACCTTC
TRBJ2-7 | - | TRBV20-1 | TRBD2 | CSARLLAGGTYEQYF | TGCAGTGCTAGGTTACTAGCGGGGGGTACCTACGAGCAGTACTTC
TRBJ1-1 | - | TRBV20-1 | - | CSARGPTGVTEAFF | TGCAGTGCTAGAGGGCCTACGGGGGTCACTGAAGCTTTCTTT
TRBJ1-2 | - | TRBV20-1 | TRBD1 | CSASRDRVYGYTF | TGCAGTGCTAGTAGGGACAGAGTATATGGCTACACCTTC
TRBJ2-5 | - | TRBV20-1 | TRBD2 | CSARPAGGRETQYF | TGCAGTGCTAGGCCAGCGGGGGGGCGAGAGACCCAGTACTTC
TRBJ1-6 | few | TRBV20-1 | - | CSARSGTINSPLHF | TGCAGTGCTAGGTCGGGCACTATTAATTCACCCCTCCACTTT
TRBJ1-2 | - | TRBV6-1 | - | CASSEKSYGYTF | TGTGCCAGCAGTGAGAAAAGCTATGGCTACACCTTC
TRBJ1-2 | - | TRBV7-8 | - | CASSHKITGSGYYGYTF | TGTGCCAGCAGCCACAAAATCACAGGGTCGGGATACTATGGCTACACCTTC
TRBJ2-3 | few | TRBV30 | - | CAWSQGAFSTDTQYF | TGTGCCTGGAGTCAAGGTGCGTTTAGCACAGATACGCAGTATTTT
TRBJ2-2 | - | TRBV6-5 | - | CASRSWTGELFF | TGTGCCAGCCGTTCTTGGACCGGGGAGCTGTTTTTT
TRBJ1-6 | - | TRBV20-1 | TRBD1 | CSARDDRGLGTNSPLHF | TGCAGTGCTAGAGACGACAGGGGGCTGGGAACAAATTCACCCCTCCACTTT
TRBJ1-3 | - | TRBV19 | - | CASSAGTSGNTIYF | TGTGCCAGTAGTGCGGGCACCTCTGGAAACACCATATATTTT
TRBJ2-5 | - | TRBV2 | - | CASSSRPALETQYF | TGTGCCAGCAGTTCAAGACCGGCTCTGGAGACCCAGTACTTC
TRBJ2-5 | - | TRBV12-3/TRBV12-4 | TRBD2 | CASSLRLASGETQYF | TGTGCCAGCAGTTTAAGGCTAGCTAGCGGAGAGACCCAGTACTTC
TRBJ1-6 | - | TRBV27 | - | CASRKGSYNSPLHF | TGTGCCAGCAGAAAGGGGTCCTATAATTCACCCCTCCACTTT
TRBJ2-2 | - | TRBV6-1 | - | CASSLGQSRTTGELFF | TGTGCCAGCAGCCTTGGACAGTCCCGGACCACCGGGGAGCTGTTTTTT
TRBJ2-3 | - | TRBV20-1 | - | CSARDGASGTDTQYF | TGCAGTGCTAGAGATGGGGCTAGCGGCACAGATACGCAGTATTTT
TRBJ1-5 | - | TRBV18 | - | CASSPTSIRGGQPQHF | TGTGCCAGCTCACCAACCTCCATCAGGGGCGGTCAGCCCCAGCATTTT
TRBJ2-7 | - | TRBV5-4 | TRBD2 | CASRAGTYEQYF | TGTGCCAGCAGAGCGGGAACCTACGAGCAGTACTTC
TRBJ2-5 | - | TRBV12-3/TRBV12-4 | TRBD2 | CASSSSGGPSQETQYF | TGTGCCAGCAGTTCAAGCGGGGGGCCCTCCCAAGAGACCCAGTACTTC
TRBJ1-1 | - | TRBV21-1 | - | CASSKARYRGDTEAFF | TGTGCCAGCAGCAAAGCAAGGTACAGGGGCGATACTGAAGCTTTCTTT
TRBJ1-2 | - | TRBV6-1 | - | CASSDLWGVNIYGYTF | TGTGCCAGCAGTGACCTTTGGGGGGTCAATATCTATGGCTACACCTTC
TRBJ1-1 | - | TRBV7-2 | TRBD1 | CASGAVSTGTAFF | TGTGCCAGCGGGGCAGTGTCGACAGGGACAGCTTTCTTT